Many counts were recorded for the clone carrying this TCR beta chain. What it binds is unknown. This CDR3 region has 15 residues. Germline trimming cut 2 bases from V and 2 bases from J; bases unmatched to any gene: 6. Germline V lookup: CDR1 SGHDT, CDR2 YYEEEE. The sample is drawn from a study of T cell repertoires in cytomegalovirus infection. The overall study: Evidence of both CMV infection and a matching HLA type came from public TCR beta signatures.

TCRdb re-called the reads with MiXCR, one entry per CDR3 protein. The sample includes 200,000 to 300,000 distinct CDR3 sequences, roughly an eighth of them seen just once. General study points: In two of eight donors, the top clonotype was HLA-C-restricted CMV-specific. Accumulated public TCR beta family frequency recognized individuals carrying CMV together with the relevant HLA.

This receptor was taken from a human donor in good health (CMV status not recorded). Some clones in this sample may be carry-over from other donors' samples. The V and J genes are TRBV5-6 and TRBJ1-2; 7 nucleotides line up with TRBD1. Sequencing was carried out using PBMCs. CDR3 residues: CASSFRDRVNYGYTF. In nucleotides, the CDR3 is TGTGCCAGCAGCTTCCGGGACAGAGTGAACTATGGCTACACCTTC.